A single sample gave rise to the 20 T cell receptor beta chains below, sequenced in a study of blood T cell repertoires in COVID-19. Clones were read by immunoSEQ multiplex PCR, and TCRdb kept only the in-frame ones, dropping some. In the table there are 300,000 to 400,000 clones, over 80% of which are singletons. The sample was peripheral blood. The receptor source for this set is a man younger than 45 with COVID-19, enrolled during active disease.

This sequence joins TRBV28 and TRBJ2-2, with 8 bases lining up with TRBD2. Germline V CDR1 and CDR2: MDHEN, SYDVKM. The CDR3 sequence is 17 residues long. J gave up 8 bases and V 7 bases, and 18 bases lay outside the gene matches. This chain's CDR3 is CASTTPTRREVKGELFF. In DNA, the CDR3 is TGTGCCAGCACCACCCCAACGCGGCGGGAGGTAAAAGGGGAGCTGTTTTTT.

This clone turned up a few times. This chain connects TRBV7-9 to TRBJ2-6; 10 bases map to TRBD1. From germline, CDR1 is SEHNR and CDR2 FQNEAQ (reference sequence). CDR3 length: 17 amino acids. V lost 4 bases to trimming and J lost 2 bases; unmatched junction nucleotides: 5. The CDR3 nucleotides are TGTGCCAGCAGCTCAACGACAGGGGGCACTGGGGCCAACGTCCTGACTTTC. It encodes CASSSTTGGTGANVLTF.

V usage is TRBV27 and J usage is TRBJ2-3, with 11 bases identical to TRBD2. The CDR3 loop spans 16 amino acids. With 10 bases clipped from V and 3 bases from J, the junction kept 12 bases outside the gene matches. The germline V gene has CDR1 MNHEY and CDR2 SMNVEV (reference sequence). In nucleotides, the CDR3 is TGTGCCATCAAGGCACTAGCGGGAGTTAGGACAGATACGCAGTATTTT. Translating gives CAIKALAGVRTDTQYF.

Here the CDR3 reads CASKSGGRISYEQYF. CDR3 DNA sequence: TGTGCCAGCAAGTCGGGCGGGAGGATCTCCTACGAGCAGTACTTC. The chain employs TRBV27 and TRBJ2-7, with TRBD2 matching over 8 bases. Looked up from germline, CDR1 is MNHEY and CDR2 is SMNVEV (reference sequence). The CDR3 spans 15 residues. J was trimmed by 0 bases and V by 7 bases; bases with no gene match: 8.

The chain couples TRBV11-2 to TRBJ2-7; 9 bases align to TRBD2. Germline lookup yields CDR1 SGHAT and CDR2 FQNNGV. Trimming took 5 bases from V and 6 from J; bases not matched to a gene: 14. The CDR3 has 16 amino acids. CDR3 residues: CASSLRSVAGVGEQYF. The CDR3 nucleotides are TGTGCCAGCAGCCTTCGTTCGGTAGCGGGAGTAGGCGAGCAGTACTTC.

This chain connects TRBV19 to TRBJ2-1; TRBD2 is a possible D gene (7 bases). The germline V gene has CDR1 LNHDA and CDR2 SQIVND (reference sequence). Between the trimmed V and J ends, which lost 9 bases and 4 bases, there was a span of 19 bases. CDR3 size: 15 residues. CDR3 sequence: CASRGMAGEYNEQFF. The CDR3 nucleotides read TGTGCCAGCAGGGGAATGGCGGGGGAGTACAATGAGCAGTTCTTC.

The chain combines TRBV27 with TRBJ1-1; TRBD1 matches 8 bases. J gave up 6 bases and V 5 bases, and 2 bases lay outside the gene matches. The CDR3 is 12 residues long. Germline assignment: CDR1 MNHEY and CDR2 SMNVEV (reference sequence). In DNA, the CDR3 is TGTGCCAGCAGTGACAGGGGAGCTGAAGCTTTCTTT. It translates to CASSDRGAEAFF.

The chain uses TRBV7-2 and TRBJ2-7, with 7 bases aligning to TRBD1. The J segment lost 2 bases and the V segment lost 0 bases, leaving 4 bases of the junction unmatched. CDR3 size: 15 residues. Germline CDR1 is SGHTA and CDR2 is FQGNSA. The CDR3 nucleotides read TGTGCCAGCAGCTTAGCAGGGGGCATCGCCTACGAGCAGTACTTC. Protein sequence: CASSLAGGIAYEQYF.

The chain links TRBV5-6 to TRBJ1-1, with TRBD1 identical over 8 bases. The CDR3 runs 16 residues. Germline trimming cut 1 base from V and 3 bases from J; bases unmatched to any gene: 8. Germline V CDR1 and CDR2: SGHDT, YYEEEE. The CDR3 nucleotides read TGTGCCAGCAGCTTGACCCCTACAGGGGGTTACACTGAAGCTTTCTTT. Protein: CASSLTPTGGYTEAFF.

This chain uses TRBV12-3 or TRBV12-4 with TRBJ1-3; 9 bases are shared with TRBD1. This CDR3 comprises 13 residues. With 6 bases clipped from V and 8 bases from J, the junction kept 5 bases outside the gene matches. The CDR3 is CASRGQGEDTIYF. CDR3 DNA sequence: TGTGCCAGCAGGGGACAGGGAGAAGACACCATATATTTT.

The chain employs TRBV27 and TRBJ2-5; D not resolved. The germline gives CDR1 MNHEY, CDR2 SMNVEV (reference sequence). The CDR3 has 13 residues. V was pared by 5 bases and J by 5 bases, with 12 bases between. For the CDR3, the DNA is TGTGCCAGCAGTCGAGGCCTCGGGGAGACCCAGTACTTC. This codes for CASSRGLGETQYF.

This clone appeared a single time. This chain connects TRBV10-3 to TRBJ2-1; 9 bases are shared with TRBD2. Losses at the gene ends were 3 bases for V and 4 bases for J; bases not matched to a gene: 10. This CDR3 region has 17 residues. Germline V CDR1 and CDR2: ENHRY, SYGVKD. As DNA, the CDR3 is TGTGCCATCAGTGAAGTTGCGGCTAGCGGGGAGTACAATGAGCAGTTCTTC. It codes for CAISEVAASGEYNEQFF.

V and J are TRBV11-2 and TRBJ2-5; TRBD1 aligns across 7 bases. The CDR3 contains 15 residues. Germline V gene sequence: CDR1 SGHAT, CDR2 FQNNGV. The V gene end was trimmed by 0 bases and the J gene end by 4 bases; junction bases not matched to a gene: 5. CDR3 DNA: TGTGCCAGCAGCTTAGAGACAGGGCGATTAGAGACCCAGTACTTC. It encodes CASSLETGRLETQYF.

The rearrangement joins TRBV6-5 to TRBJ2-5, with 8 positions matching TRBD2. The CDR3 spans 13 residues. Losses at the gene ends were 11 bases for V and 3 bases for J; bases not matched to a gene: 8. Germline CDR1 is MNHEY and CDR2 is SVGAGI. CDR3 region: CAVRGGAKETQYF. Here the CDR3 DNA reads TGTGCCGTCCGGGGGGGGGCGAAAGAGACCCAGTACTTC.

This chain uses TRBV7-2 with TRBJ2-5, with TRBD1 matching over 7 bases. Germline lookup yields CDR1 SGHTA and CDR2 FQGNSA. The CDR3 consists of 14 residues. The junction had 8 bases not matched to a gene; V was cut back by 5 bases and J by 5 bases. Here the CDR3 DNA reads TGTGCCAGCAGCCTGACAGGGTTGGGTGAGACCCAGTACTTC. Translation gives CASSLTGLGETQYF.

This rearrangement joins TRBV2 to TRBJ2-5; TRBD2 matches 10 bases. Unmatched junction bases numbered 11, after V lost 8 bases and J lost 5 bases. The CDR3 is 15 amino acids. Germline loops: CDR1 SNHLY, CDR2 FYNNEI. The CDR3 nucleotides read TGTGCCAGCTCCAAGGGTAGCGGGGGGAGTGAGACCCAGTACTTC. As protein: CASSKGSGGSETQYF.

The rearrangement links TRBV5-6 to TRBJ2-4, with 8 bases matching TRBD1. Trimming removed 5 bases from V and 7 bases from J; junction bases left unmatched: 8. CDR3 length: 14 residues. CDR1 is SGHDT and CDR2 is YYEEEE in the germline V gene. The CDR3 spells CASRLDRGANIQYF. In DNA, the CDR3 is TGTGCCAGCAGACTTGACAGGGGAGCGAACATTCAGTACTTC.

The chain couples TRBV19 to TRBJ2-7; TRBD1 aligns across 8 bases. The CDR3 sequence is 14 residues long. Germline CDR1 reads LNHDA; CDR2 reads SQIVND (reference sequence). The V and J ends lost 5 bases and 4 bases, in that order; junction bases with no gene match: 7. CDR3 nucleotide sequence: TGTGCCAGTAGTCTCCCAGGGGGCGAGTACGAGCAGTACTTC. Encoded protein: CASSLPGGEYEQYF.

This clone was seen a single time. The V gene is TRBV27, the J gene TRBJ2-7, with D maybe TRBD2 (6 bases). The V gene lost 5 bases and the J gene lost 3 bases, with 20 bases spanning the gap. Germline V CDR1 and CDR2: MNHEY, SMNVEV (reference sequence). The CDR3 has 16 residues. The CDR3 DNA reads TGTGCCAGCAGTCCCGCCGCGCAGCGGGTAGGCTACGAGCAGTACTTC. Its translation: CASSPAAQRVGYEQYF.

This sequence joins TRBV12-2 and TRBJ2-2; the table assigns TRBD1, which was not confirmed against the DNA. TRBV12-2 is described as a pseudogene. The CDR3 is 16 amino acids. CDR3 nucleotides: TGTGCAAGTCGCCTCCGAAGGCAGGCGAACACCGGGGAGCTGTTTTTT. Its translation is CASRLRRQANTGELFF.